The rows below give T cell receptor beta chains drawn from one sample of a study of regulatory T cells in long-lasting Graves disease. TCRdb independently ran MiXCR on the multiplex PCR reads; one entry per CDR3 protein. The sample includes more than 350,000 distinct CDR3 sequences, approximately 22% seen only once; the top ten take around an eighth. The source material was peripheral blood mononuclear cells (PBMCs), sampled when the disease was refractory, from a patient treated with antithyroid drugs. The source is a female donor with Graves disease. Each CDR3 is given with its conserved first and last residue. D genes are given only for firm matches. The listing skips clone size in some rows; elsewhere it reads once, few, many or a size class.

>14|TRBJ1-3|.|TRBV7-8|.
CASSLVDSGNTIYF
TGTGCCAGCAGCTTAGTAGACTCTGGAAACACCATATATTTT
>14|TRBJ2-3|.|TRBV6-2/TRBV6-3|.
CASNPSVSTDTQYF
TGTGCCAGCAATCCTAGCGTAAGCACAGATACGCAGTATTTT
>11|TRBJ2-1|.|TRBV2|.
CAGGGYNEQFF
TGTGCCGGTGGAGGGTACAATGAGCAGTTCTTC
>14|TRBJ2-5|.|TRBV7-8|many
CASSLAGFQETQYF
TGTGCCAGCAGCTTAGCAGGGTTCCAAGAGACCCAGTACTTC
>14|TRBJ2-2|TRBD1|TRBV12-3/TRBV12-4|many
CASSWDRRTGELFF
TGTGCCAGCAGCTGGGACAGACGGACCGGGGAGCTGTTTTTT
>11|TRBJ2-5|.|TRBV2|many
CASEAEGTQYF
TGTGCCAGCGAGGCAGAAGGGACCCAGTACTTC
>15|TRBJ2-7|TRBD1|TRBV6-1|few
CASSVGTGMFYEQYF
TGTGCCAGCAGTGTGGGGACAGGGATGTTCTACGAGCAGTACTTC
>14|TRBJ1-1|.|TRBV3-1|many
CASSQEGLNTEAFF
TGTGCCAGCAGCCAAGAAGGGTTGAACACTGAAGCTTTCTTT
>19|TRBJ2-1|TRBD2|TRBV6-2/TRBV6-3|.
CASISGLAGGLSSYNEQFF
TGTGCCAGCATTTCAGGACTAGCGGGAGGGTTGAGCTCCTACAATGAGCAGTTCTTC
>13|TRBJ2-5|.|TRBV7-6|many
CASSPTGKETQYF
TGTGCCAGCAGCCCTACAGGGAAAGAGACCCAGTACTTC
>15|TRBJ1-5|TRBD1|TRBV19|many
CASSISGQGDQPQHF
TGTGCCAGTAGTATATCCGGACAGGGGGATCAGCCCCAGCATTTT
>14|TRBJ2-2|.|TRBV2|many
CASSAGRITGELFF
TGTGCCAGCAGTGCCGGACGGATCACCGGGGAGCTGTTTTTT
>15|TRBJ1-1|.|TRBV11-1|few
CASSLYVQANIEAFF
TGTGCCAGCAGCTTATACGTACAGGCGAACATTGAAGCTTTCTTT
>17|TRBJ2-5|TRBD2|TRBV12-3/TRBV12-4|many
CASRPGLAGGPKETQYF
TGTGCCAGCAGGCCTGGACTAGCGGGAGGGCCGAAAGAGACCCAGTACTTC
>13|TRBJ2-2|.|TRBV5-4|few
CASSLGYDGELFF
TGTGCCAGCAGCCTAGGGTACGACGGGGAGCTGTTTTTT
>13|TRBJ2-7|TRBD1|TRBV28|many
CASTRTGNYEQYF
TGTGCCAGCACCCGGACAGGGAACTACGAGCAGTACTTC
>16|TRBJ2-5|TRBD2|TRBV28|.
CASSPGLAGGSETQYF
TGTGCCAGCAGCCCGGGACTAGCGGGAGGGTCGGAGACCCAGTACTTC
>16|TRBJ2-5|.|TRBV20-1|few
CSARGWVGGGGETQYF
TGCAGTGCTAGAGGATGGGTGGGAGGGGGAGGGGAGACCCAGTACTTC
>12|TRBJ2-7|.|TRBV28|many
CASSFGGPEQYF
TGTGCCAGCAGTTTTGGGGGGCCCGAGCAGTACTTC
>15|TRBJ1-5|.|TRBV7-4|few
CASSFCSFSVGPQHF
TGTGCCAGCAGCTTTTGCAGTTTCAGCGTGGGGCCCCAGCATTTT
>13|TRBJ2-7|.|TRBV19|few
CASSIAAGDEQYF
TGTGCCAGTAGTATAGCGGCAGGGGACGAGCAGTACTTC
>16|TRBJ2-7|TRBD2|TRBV7-9|.
CASSLLISGSSYEQYF
TGTGCCAGCAGCTTACTGATTAGCGGGAGTTCCTACGAGCAGTACTTC
>14|TRBJ2-7|TRBD1|TRBV30|.
CAWSVQGAIYEQYF
TGTGCCTGGAGTGTACAGGGGGCTATATACGAGCAGTACTTC
>15|TRBJ1-5|.|TRBV20-1|.
CSARDLRRDYQPQHF
TGCAGTGCTAGAGATCTTCGCAGGGACTATCAGCCCCAGCATTTT
>16|TRBJ2-1|TRBD2|TRBV27|few
CASSLGVAGGYNEQFF
TGTGCCAGCAGTTTAGGGGTAGCGGGAGGCTACAATGAGCAGTTCTTC
>14|TRBJ1-6|.|TRBV3-1|.
CASSQNGQSSPLHF
TGTGCCAGCAGCCAAAACGGACAGTCTTCACCCCTCCACTTT
>14|TRBJ1-2|.|TRBV6-1|many
CASSPGMGNYGYTF
TGTGCCAGCAGCCCAGGAATGGGTAACTATGGCTACACCTTC
>16|TRBJ2-1|.|TRBV19|.
CASSIGGAGFHNEQFF
TGTGCCAGTAGTATAGGGGGGGCAGGGTTCCACAATGAGCAGTTCTTC
>15|TRBJ2-4|.|TRBV28|many
CASSSTPGLGGIQYF
TGTGCCAGCAGTTCAACACCCGGACTTGGGGGCATTCAGTACTTC
>12|TRBJ2-7|.|TRBV7-9|many
CASSALPGLKYF
TGTGCCAGCAGCGCATTGCCGGGACTGAAGTACTTC
>12|TRBJ2-7|.|TRBV5-6|many
CASSTGLGFQYF
TGTGCCAGCAGCACCGGACTGGGGTTCCAGTACTTC
>14|TRBJ1-2|TRBD1|TRBV28|.
CASSLSQGNYGYTF
TGTGCCAGCAGTTTATCACAGGGGAACTATGGCTACACCTTC
>12|TRBJ2-7|.|TRBV30|.
CAWATGTYEQYF
TGTGCCTGGGCTACAGGCACCTACGAGCAGTACTTC
>14|TRBJ2-5|.|TRBV3-1|many
CASSRMGAQETQYF
TGTGCCAGCAGCCGGATGGGCGCTCAAGAGACCCAGTACTTC
>14|TRBJ2-2|.|TRBV5-1|many
CASSLDADAGELFF
TGCGCCAGCAGCTTGGATGCGGACGCCGGGGAGCTGTTTTTT
>14|TRBJ2-7|.|TRBV4-1|.
CASSRLPSSYEQYF
TGCGCCAGCAGCCGTCTGCCGAGCTCCTACGAGCAGTACTTC
>14|TRBJ2-3|.|TRBV2|few
CASRGSPSTDTQYF
TGTGCCAGCAGGGGCTCCCCTAGCACAGATACGCAGTATTTT
>15|TRBJ1-4|.|TRBV20-1|.
CSARPGGGGDEKLLF
TGCAGTGCTAGACCCGGAGGAGGGGGGGATGAAAAACTGCTTTTT
>16|TRBJ2-7|.|TRBV25-1|many
CASSGHFQGLPYEQYF
TGTGCCAGCAGTGGCCATTTCCAGGGCCTACCCTACGAGCAGTACTTC
>18|TRBJ2-6|.|TRBV19|.
CASSILFSGWAGANVLTF
TGTGCCAGTAGTATTTTATTTAGCGGATGGGCCGGGGCCAACGTCCTGACTTTC
>12|TRBJ2-1|.|TRBV15|.
CATSERGNEQFF
TGTGCCACCAGCGAGAGAGGCAATGAGCAGTTCTTC
>15|TRBJ1-5|.|TRBV28|many
CASSLGRLLNQPQHF
TGTGCCAGCAGTTTGGGTAGGTTGCTCAATCAGCCCCAGCATTTT
>12|TRBJ1-1|.|TRBV25-1|few
CASTLGDTEAFF
TGTGCCAGCACCCTCGGGGACACTGAAGCTTTCTTT
>14|TRBJ2-7|.|TRBV20-1|few
CSARGLIKSYEQYF
TGCAGTGCCCGAGGGTTGATTAAATCCTACGAGCAGTACTTC
>17|TRBJ2-3|.|TRBV12-3/TRBV12-4|.
CASSLAPRTFSTDTQYF
TGTGCCAGCAGTTTAGCCCCCCGGACATTCAGCACAGATACGCAGTATTTT